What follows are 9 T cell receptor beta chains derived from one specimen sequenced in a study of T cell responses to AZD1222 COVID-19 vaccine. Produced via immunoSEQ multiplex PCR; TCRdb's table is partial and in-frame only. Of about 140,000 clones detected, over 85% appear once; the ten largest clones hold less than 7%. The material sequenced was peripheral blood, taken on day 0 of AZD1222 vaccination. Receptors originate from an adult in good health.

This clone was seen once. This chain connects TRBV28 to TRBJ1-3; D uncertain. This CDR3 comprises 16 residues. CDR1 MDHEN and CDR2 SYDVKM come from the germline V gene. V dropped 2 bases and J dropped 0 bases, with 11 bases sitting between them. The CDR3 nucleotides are TGTGCCAGCAGTTTAAGATGGGCAGACTCTGGAAACACCATATATTTT. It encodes CASSLRWADSGNTIYF.

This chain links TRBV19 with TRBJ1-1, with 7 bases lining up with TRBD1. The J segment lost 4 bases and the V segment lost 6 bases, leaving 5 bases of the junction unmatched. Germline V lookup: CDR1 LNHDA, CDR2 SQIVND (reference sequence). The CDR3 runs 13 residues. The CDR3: CASRHQGGTEAFF. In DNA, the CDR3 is TGTGCCAGTAGACACCAGGGGGGCACTGAAGCTTTCTTT.

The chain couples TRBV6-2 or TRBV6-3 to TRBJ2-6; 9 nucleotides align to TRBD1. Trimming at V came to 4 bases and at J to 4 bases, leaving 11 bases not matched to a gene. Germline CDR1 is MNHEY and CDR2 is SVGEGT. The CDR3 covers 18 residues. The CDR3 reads CASSSRDRAPLGANVLTF. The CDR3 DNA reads TGTGCCAGCAGTTCCCGGGACAGGGCGCCCCTGGGGGCCAACGTCCTGACTTTC.

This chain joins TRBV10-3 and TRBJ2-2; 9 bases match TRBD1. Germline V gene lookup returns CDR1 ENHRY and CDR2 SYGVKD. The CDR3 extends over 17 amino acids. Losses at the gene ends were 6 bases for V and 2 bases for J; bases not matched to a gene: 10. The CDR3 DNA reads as TGTGCCATCAGCCCGGGATACAGGGGGCAAAACACCGGGGAGCTGTTTTTT. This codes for CAISPGYRGQNTGELFF.

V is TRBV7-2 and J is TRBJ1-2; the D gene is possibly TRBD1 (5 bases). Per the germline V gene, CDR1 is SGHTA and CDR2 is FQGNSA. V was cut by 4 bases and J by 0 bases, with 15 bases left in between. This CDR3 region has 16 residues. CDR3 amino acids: CASSSPRQLTNYGYTF. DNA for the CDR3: TGTGCCAGCAGCTCACCGAGACAGCTAACTAACTATGGCTACACCTTC. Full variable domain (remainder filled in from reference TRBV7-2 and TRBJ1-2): GAGVSQSPSNKVTEKGKDVELRCDPISGHTALYWYRQSLGQGLEFLIYFQGNSAPDKSGLPSDRFSAERTGGSVSTLTIQRTQQEDSAVYLCASSSPRQLTNYGYTFGSGTRLTVV.

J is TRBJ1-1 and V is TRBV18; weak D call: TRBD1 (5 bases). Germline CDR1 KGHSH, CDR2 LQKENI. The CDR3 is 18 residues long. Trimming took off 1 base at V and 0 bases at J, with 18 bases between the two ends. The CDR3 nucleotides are TGTGCCAGCTCACCACTTGCGGGGGTTGGACCGATGAACACTGAAGCTTTCTTT. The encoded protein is CASSPLAGVGPMNTEAFF.

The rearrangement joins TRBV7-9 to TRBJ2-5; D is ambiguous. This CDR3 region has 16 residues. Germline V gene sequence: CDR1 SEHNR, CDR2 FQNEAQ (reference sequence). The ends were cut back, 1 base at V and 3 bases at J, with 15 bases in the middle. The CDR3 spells CASSLGPDSSKETQYF. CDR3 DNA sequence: TGTGCCAGCAGCTTAGGCCCCGATAGTAGCAAAGAGACCCAGTACTTC.

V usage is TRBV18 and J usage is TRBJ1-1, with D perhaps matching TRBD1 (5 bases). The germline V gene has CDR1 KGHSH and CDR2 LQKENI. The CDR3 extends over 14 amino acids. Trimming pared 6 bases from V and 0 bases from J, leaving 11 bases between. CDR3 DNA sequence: TGTGCCAGCTCGCCTCAGGGTATGAACACTGAAGCTTTCTTT. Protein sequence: CASSPQGMNTEAFF.

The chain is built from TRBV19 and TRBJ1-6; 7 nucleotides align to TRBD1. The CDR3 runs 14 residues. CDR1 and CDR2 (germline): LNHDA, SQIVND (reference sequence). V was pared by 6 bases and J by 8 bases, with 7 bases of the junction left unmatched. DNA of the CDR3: TGTGCCAGTAGATCCTGGGACAGCGATTCACCCCTCCACTTT. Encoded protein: CASRSWDSDSPLHF.